Sequencing of this T cell receptor (beta chain) was carried out in a study of T cell changes during pregnancy in multiple sclerosis. V dropped 0 bases and J dropped 4 bases, with 12 bases sitting between them. Germline values: CDR1 MNHEY, CDR2 SVGAGI. This CDR3 has 15 amino acids. Method: immunoSEQ multiplex PCR; TCRdb's copy keeps in-frame clones and lacks some. The sample records 75,000 to 85,000 clones, roughly 93% being singletons. Sequenced here: peripheral blood, sampled in the second trimester of pregnancy. The gene calls are TRBV6-5 and TRBJ1-1; D is uncertain. The receptor was isolated from a female donor with multiple sclerosis, enrolled in a pregnancy study. CDR3 sequence: CASSYSGRAGTEAFF. The CDR3 DNA follows: TGTGCCAGCAGTTACTCGGGAAGGGCGGGCACTGAAGCTTTCTTT.